This T cell receptor (beta chain) was sequenced in a study of cytotoxic CD8 clonotypes in ibrutinib-treated CLL. Germline assignment: CDR1 MNHEY and CDR2 SVGAGI. The CDR3 covers 14 residues. The junction had 7 bases not matched to a gene; V was cut back by 5 bases and J by 5 bases. The data were produced by immunoSEQ multiplex PCR, yet TCRdb's version contains in-frame clones alone and is incomplete. The sample consists of 40,000 or so clones, 49% of them appearing once. V and J are TRBV6-5 and TRBJ2-7, with 9 bases that match TRBD1. This clonotype originated in a human donor with chronic lymphocytic leukemia. Specimen: PBMCs, collected before ibrutinib treatment. The CDR3 coding sequence is TGTGCCAGCAGTAGACAGGGGGGTTCACACGAGCAGTACTTC. It codes for CASSRQGGSHEQYF.